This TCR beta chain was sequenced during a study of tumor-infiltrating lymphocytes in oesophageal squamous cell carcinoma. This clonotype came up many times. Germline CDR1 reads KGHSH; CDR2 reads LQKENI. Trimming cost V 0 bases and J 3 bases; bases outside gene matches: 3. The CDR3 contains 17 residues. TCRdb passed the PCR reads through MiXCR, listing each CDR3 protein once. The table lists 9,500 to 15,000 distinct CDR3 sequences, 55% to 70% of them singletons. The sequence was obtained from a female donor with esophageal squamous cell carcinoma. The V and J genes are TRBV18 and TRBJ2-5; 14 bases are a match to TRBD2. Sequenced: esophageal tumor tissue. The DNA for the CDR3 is TGTGCCAGCTCACCACCAGTGGGACTAGCGGGAGAAGAGACCCAGTACTTC. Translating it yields CASSPPVGLAGEETQYF.